A single T cell receptor beta chain is shown here with its context. Trimming took 7 bases from V and 4 from J; bases not matched to a gene: 23. Germline assignment: CDR1 MDHEN and CDR2 SYDVKM. The CDR3 length is 21 residues. Diagnostic decisions used clinical symptoms, serum thyroxine and TRAb, thyroid ultrasound and orbital computed tomography. From RNA transcripts, TCR beta CDR3 regions were amplified. The TCR CDR3 first-round RT-PCR relied on the HTBI primer set. In TCRdb, the multiplex PCR reads were re-called with MiXCR into one record per CDR3 protein. The sample carries about 350,000 distinct CDR3 sequences, more than 11% recorded once. The data were taken from a study of T cells in Graves' hyperthyroidism and ophthalmopathy.

The specimen sequenced was blood. The sequence derives from a young woman with Graves' hyperthyroidism. The chain links TRBV28 to TRBJ2-3, with TRBD2 matching 13 bases. The DNA of the CDR3 is TGTGCCAGCATCAATTTACGGGGGACTAGCGGGGCTGGGAACAATTCAGATACGCAGTATTTT. It translates to CASINLRGTSGAGNNSDTQYF.